Listed here are 14 T cell receptor beta chains from one sample, sequenced in a study of prognosis after radiotherapy for stage I lung cancer. The authors amplified TCR beta CDR3 from genomic DNA using two-round multiplex PCR. Every TRBV and TRBJ gene had its own specific primer in first-round PCR. TCRdb re-called the multiplex PCR reads through MiXCR, storing one row per CDR3 protein. This sample has about 26,000 distinct CDR3 sequences; roughly 30% occur once, and the top ten carry around a third. The specimen was PBMCs, collected before or after stereotactic body radiation therapy (not recorded which). The receptor source for this set is a donor over 45 with non-small cell lung cancer.

This clonotype is judged medium-sized. The rearrangement links TRBV5-1 to TRBJ2-3; TRBD2 might be the D (7 bases). Germline V gives CDR1 SGHRS, CDR2 YFSETQ. The length of the CDR3 is 16 residues. V shed 5 bases and J shed 0 bases, with 16 bases lying between them. DNA of the CDR3: TGCGCCAGCAGGCGGGGGCTGGAGGGAAGCACAGATACGCAGTATTTT. The encoded protein is CASRRGLEGSTDTQYF. The full variable domain, its missing parts supplied by reference TRBV5-1 and TRBJ2-3, is KAGVTQTPRYLIKTRGQQVTLSCSPISGHRSVSWYQQTPGQGLQFLFEYFSETQRNKGNFPGRFSGRQFSNSRSEMNVSTLELGDSALYLCASRRGLEGSTDTQYFGPGTRLTVL.

Details on this clonotype: The junction does not match germline at one end; this may be a read error. The J gene is TRBJ2-1, the V gene TRBV27; 7 bases are shared with TRBD1. Germline V gives CDR1 MNHEY, CDR2 SMNVEV (reference sequence). The CDR3 totals 15 residues. CDR3 bases: TGTGCCAACAGTTTCCGGGACAGAAAGTCAAATGAGCGGTTCTTC. It codes for CANSFRDRKSNERFF.

Relative to its sample, this clonotype is medium-sized. The J gene is TRBJ2-5, the V gene TRBV7-9; D call uncertain. The CDR3 is 12 residues long. The germline gives CDR1 SEHNR, CDR2 FQNEAQ (reference sequence). The V and J ends lost 5 bases and 5 bases respectively, with 9 bases between them. The chain's CDR3 is CASSEQWETQYF. In DNA form, the CDR3 reads TGTGCCAGCAGCGAACAATGGGAGACCCAGTACTTC.

The table lists this clonotype with many counts. The chain combines TRBV7-9 with TRBJ2-2, with D perhaps being TRBD1 or TRBD2 (5 bases each). Germline V gives CDR1 SEHNR, CDR2 FQNEAQ (reference sequence). This CDR3 comprises 15 residues. With 4 bases removed from V and 4 bases from J, the gap between germline ends came to 13 bases. The CDR3 DNA sequence: TGTGCCAGCAGCTCAGAAACGGGGCGCACCGGGGAGCTGTTTTTT. Amino acid sequence: CASSSETGRTGELFF.

This clonotype was observed at least ten times. The chain has TRBV12-3 or TRBV12-4 and TRBJ1-5; 7 nucleotides agree with TRBD1. This CDR3 comprises 14 residues. With V trimmed by 5 bases and J by 0 bases, 1 base remained unmatched. The CDR3 protein is CASSGTDSNQPQHF. As DNA, the CDR3 is TGTGCCAGCAGTGGGACAGATAGCAATCAGCCCCAGCATTTT.

This clonotype was found once. One end of the junction fails to match germline, which may point to a read error. This chain links TRBV12-3 or TRBV12-4 with TRBJ2-3; 8 nucleotides agree with TRBD1. CDR3 length equals 16 residues. The CDR3 nucleotides read TGTGCCAGCAGTTTGCATGCGACAGGGGCCACATATACGCAGTATTTT. It codes for CASSLHATGATYTQYF.

This clonotype was counted many times. This chain connects TRBV11-2 to TRBJ1-2, with TRBD1 identical over 7 bases. Germline-derived CDR1 and CDR2 are SGHAT and FQNNGV. The V and J ends lost 4 bases and 8 bases, in that order; junction bases with no gene match: 10. The CDR3 length is 14 residues. Here the CDR3 reads CASSSLGGTAGYTF. CDR3 in DNA: TGTGCCAGCAGCTCATTAGGGGGGACAGCAGGCTACACCTTC.

This clonotype came up many times. The chain has TRBV9 and TRBJ1-1; D gene uncertain. Germline CDR1 and CDR2: SGDLS and YYNGEE. V was trimmed by 5 bases and J by 1 base, leaving 15 bases between them. This CDR3 contains 15 residues. CDR3 sequence (DNA): TGTGCCAGCAGTGGCGGAACTAACCCGAACACTGAAGCTTTCTTT. Its translation: CASSGGTNPNTEAFF.

This clonotype was detected many times. This chain connects TRBV6-4 to TRBJ1-5; a possible D gene is TRBD1 (6 bases). V lost 7 bases and J 0 bases, leaving 19 bases between the germline ends. The CDR3 sequence is 17 residues long. Germline CDR1 MRHNA, CDR2 SNTAGT. The CDR3 is CASTRTDRDYSNQPQHF. The CDR3 coding sequence is TGTGCCAGCACCCGGACAGACCGCGATTATAGCAATCAGCCCCAGCATTTT.

This chain links TRBV7-3 with TRBJ1-3; D gene uncertain. This CDR3 comprises 15 residues. Germline CDR1 is SGHTA and CDR2 is FQGTGA. The V gene lost 5 bases and the J gene lost 6 bases, with 17 bases spanning the gap. Written as DNA, the CDR3 is TGTGCCAGCAGCCCGCCTGGGGATTTCGTAAACACCATATATTTT. Amino acids: CASSPPGDFVNTIYF.

The table lists this clonotype with many counts. The chain joins TRBV6-5 to TRBJ2-7; D perhaps matches TRBD1 (6 bases). Per the germline V gene, CDR1 is MNHEY and CDR2 is SVGAGI. The CDR3 is 15 residues long. The V end lost 4 bases, the J end lost 4 bases, and 17 bases lay between the germline ends. CDR3 sequence (DNA): TGTGCCAGCAGTTCGCATCAGGGGAGTCCATACGAGCAGTACTTC. It codes for CASSSHQGSPYEQYF.

This clonotype has at least ten counts. The chain is built from TRBV2 and TRBJ1-6; no definite D call. From germline, CDR1 is SNHLY and CDR2 FYNNEI. The germline V and J ends were trimmed by 6 bases and 7 bases, with 4 bases remaining between them. This CDR3 has 11 amino acids. CDR3 loop: CASRGNSPLHF. The CDR3 DNA is TGTGCCAGCAGGGGAAATTCACCCCTCCACTTT.

Details on this clonotype: This sequence is one base from a far larger clone and is likely a read error. The chain uses TRBV11-3 and TRBJ2-7; possible D gene TRBD2, 7 bases. V was pared by 3 bases and J by 7 bases, with 16 bases between. CDR1 and CDR2 from the germline V gene are SGHNT and YENEEA. This CDR3 comprises 14 residues. The CDR3 loop reads CASSFRGGDNEQYF. CDR3 in DNA: TGTGCCAGCAGCTTCAGGGGAGGGGACAATGAGCAGTACTTC.

Note on this clonotype: The likely explanation is a read error, given a far larger clone one base away. V gene TRBV6-1 combines with J gene TRBJ2-2; no definite D call. Germline loops: CDR1 MNHNS, CDR2 SASEGT. The CDR3 extends over 11 amino acids. The CDR3 nucleotides are TGTGCCATCAGTTACCCCGGGGAGCTGTTTTTT. Translation: CAISYPGELFF.